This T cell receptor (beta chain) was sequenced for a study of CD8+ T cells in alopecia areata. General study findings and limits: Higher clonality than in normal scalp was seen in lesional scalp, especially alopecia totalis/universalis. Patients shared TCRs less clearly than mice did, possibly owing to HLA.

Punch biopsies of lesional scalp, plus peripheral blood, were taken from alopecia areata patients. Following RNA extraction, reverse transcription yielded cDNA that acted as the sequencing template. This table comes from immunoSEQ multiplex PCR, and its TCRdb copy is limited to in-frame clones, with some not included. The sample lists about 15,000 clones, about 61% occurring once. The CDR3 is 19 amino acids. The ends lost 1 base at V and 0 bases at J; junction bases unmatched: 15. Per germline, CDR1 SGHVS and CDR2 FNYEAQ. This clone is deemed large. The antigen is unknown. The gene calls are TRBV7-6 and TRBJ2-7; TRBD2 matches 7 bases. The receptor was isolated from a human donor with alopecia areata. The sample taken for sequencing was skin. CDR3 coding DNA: TGTGCCAGCAGCTTAGAAACTAGCGAGAGCTGGCGGAACTCCTACGAGCAGTACTTC. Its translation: CASSLETSESWRNSYEQYF.